The 27 T cell receptor beta chains reported below all come from one sample, sequenced in a study of OX40 agonist ivuxolimab in advanced cancers. The method was immunoSEQ multiplex PCR; TCRdb's version includes in-frame clones alone and lacks a portion of them. The sample consists of about 48,000 clones, about 90% of them appearing once. Source: CD4+ or CD8+ T cells sorted from blood, taken in a trial of the OX40 agonist ivuxolimab. Source of these receptors: an adult with an advanced solid tumor such as melanoma, head and neck, liver or kidney cancer.

This clone appeared a few times. The rearrangement joins TRBV21-1 to TRBJ2-4; the listed D gene, TRBD1, was not tested against the DNA. TRBV21-1 is described as a pseudogene. The CDR3 runs to 18 residues. This CDR3 reads CASSTHQQGALAKNIQYF. CDR3 bases: TGTGCCAGCAGCACACACCAACAGGGGGCCTTAGCCAAAAACATTCAGTACTTC.

DNA for the CDR3: TGTGCCAGCAGCTTCCTCTTTGAGGTCTCCTACGAGCAGTACTTC. Its translation is CASSFLFEVSYEQYF. This sequence joins TRBV5-8 and TRBJ2-7; D is undetermined. The CDR3 has 15 residues. Per germline, CDR1 SGHTS and CDR2 YDEGEE. Trimming left V 2 bases short and J 0 bases short, with 12 bases between.

The rearrangement uses TRBV13 and TRBJ2-4, with TRBD1 matching 9 bases. Trimming cost V 7 bases and J 7 bases; bases outside gene matches: 11. The CDR3 is 15 residues long. CDR1 is PRHDT, CDR2 FYEKMQ, per germline (reference sequence). CDR3: CASTPQGAGGNIQYF. For the CDR3, the DNA is TGTGCCAGCACCCCACAGGGGGCCGGAGGTAACATTCAGTACTTC.

J is TRBJ2-2 and V is TRBV9, with TRBD1 matching 9 bases. CDR3 length equals 16 residues. From germline, CDR1 is SGDLS and CDR2 YYNGEE. Losses at the gene ends were 0 bases for V and 5 bases for J; bases not matched to a gene: 5. The CDR3 coding sequence is TGTGCCAGCAGCGTAGCCCTACAGGGGGCGACCGGGGAGCTGTTTTTT. The encoded protein is CASSVALQGATGELFF.

The chain employs TRBV5-1 and TRBJ2-1; 7 bases match TRBD1. Per the germline V gene, CDR1 is SGHRS and CDR2 is YFSETQ. The CDR3 contains 15 residues. The ends lost 0 bases at V and 0 bases at J; junction bases unmatched: 0. The CDR3, as DNA: TGCGCCAGCAGCTTGGGACAGGGCTCCTACAATGAGCAGTTCTTC. As protein: CASSLGQGSYNEQFF.

CDR3 nucleotides: TGTGCCAGCAGTTGGACAGGGGCGGAAGGCTACACCTTC. It translates to CASSWTGAEGYTF. The V call is TRBV28, the J call TRBJ1-2; TRBD1 agrees at 9 bases. This CDR3 has 13 amino acids. Germline loops: CDR1 MDHEN, CDR2 SYDVKM. V lost 4 bases, J lost 8 bases, and 5 bases stayed unmatched.

This chain connects TRBV11-2 to TRBJ1-1; 7 nucleotides match TRBD1. Germline V gives CDR1 SGHAT, CDR2 FQNNGV. This CDR3 region has 13 residues. After removal of 8 bases from V and 6 bases from J, the junction contained 9 bases not matched to a gene. The CDR3 DNA follows: TGTGCCAGCTTACAGGGGAAAAGCCCTGAAGCTTTCTTT. Translated: CASLQGKSPEAFF.

The chain combines TRBV19 with TRBJ1-1; a weak D match, TRBD1 (6 bases). Germline lookup yields CDR1 LNHDA and CDR2 SQIVND (reference sequence). The CDR3 is 12 residues long. Trimming removed 9 bases at V and 4 bases at J, with 12 bases between. CDR3 nucleotide sequence: TGTGCCAGCTCCGAGGGGGTCACTGAAGCTTTCTTT. Amino acids: CASSEGVTEAFF.

This chain links TRBV6-1 with TRBJ1-1; 8 nucleotides align to TRBD1. The J segment lost 6 bases and the V segment lost 4 bases, leaving 7 bases of the junction unmatched. The V gene's germline CDR1 is MNHNS and CDR2 SASEGT. The CDR3 is 14 amino acids. The CDR3 DNA reads TGTGCCAGCAGTGTTCCAGGGGGCATGGCTGAAGCTTTCTTT. This encodes CASSVPGGMAEAFF.

The chain couples TRBV5-6 to TRBJ2-1, with D uncertain. This CDR3 comprises 15 residues. CDR1 SGHDT and CDR2 YYEEEE come from the germline V gene. With 0 bases removed from V and 0 bases from J, the gap between germline ends came to 7 bases. DNA of the CDR3: TGTGCCAGCAGCTTGGGACCTCCCTCCTACAATGAGCAGTTCTTC. Its translation is CASSLGPPSYNEQFF.

The chain has TRBV14 and TRBJ2-7; possibly TRBD1 for D (6 bases). The V and J ends lost 0 bases and 3 bases respectively, with 15 bases between them. This CDR3 is 16 amino acids long. CDR1 is SGHDN, CDR2 FVKESK, per germline. The CDR3 bases are TGTGCCAGCAGCCAAGATACGCAGGGGTCCTTCTACGAGCAGTACTTC. Translating gives CASSQDTQGSFYEQYF. The variable domain in full, with the rest retrieved from reference TRBV14 and TRBJ2-7, is EAGVTQFPSHSVIEKGQTVTLRCDPISGHDNLYWYRRVMGKEIKFLLHFVKESKQDESGMPNNRFLAERTGGTYSTLKVQPAELEDSGVYFCASSQDTQGSFYEQYFGPGTRLTVT.

The V and J genes are TRBV27 and TRBJ2-1, with 7 bases that match TRBD1. The germline V gene has CDR1 MNHEY and CDR2 SMNVEV (reference sequence). The CDR3 contains 12 residues. Trimming at V came to 7 bases and at J to 10 bases, leaving 7 bases not matched to a gene. The CDR3 DNA follows: TGTGCCAGCACGACAGGGTTCACCGAGCAGTTCTTC. It specifies CASTTGFTEQFF.

In its sample, this clone was seen once. The J gene is TRBJ2-7, the V gene TRBV7-2; D is perhaps TRBD1 or TRBD2 (5 bases each). The CDR3 runs 14 residues. V was shortened by 5 bases and J by 6 bases, with 17 bases between the two germline ends. Germline-derived CDR1 and CDR2 are SGHTA and FQGNSA. CDR3 coding DNA: TGTGCCAGCAGCCCCGGGGACCACCTAAGCGAGCAGTACTTC. The encoded protein is CASSPGDHLSEQYF.

The V and J genes are TRBV19 and TRBJ2-7; 10 bases map to TRBD1. The CDR3 loop spans 15 amino acids. Looked up from germline, CDR1 is LNHDA and CDR2 is SQIVND (reference sequence). The CDR3 spells CASYLRDRGGGEQYF. CDR3 coding DNA: TGTGCGAGCTACTTAAGGGACAGGGGCGGTGGCGAGCAGTACTTC.

The CDR3 region has the DNA TGTGCCAGCAGTGAAACAGAGGGGAGCTACGAGCAGTACTTC. Its translation is CASSETEGSYEQYF. The gene calls are TRBV6-1 and TRBJ2-7; D is tentatively TRBD1 or TRBD2 (5 bases each). The CDR3 has 14 amino acids. Per germline, CDR1 MNHNS and CDR2 SASEGT. Trimming removed 2 bases at V and 3 bases at J, with 11 bases between.

V usage is TRBV30 and J usage is TRBJ2-3, with 7 nucleotides matching TRBD1. Germline lookup yields CDR1 GTSNPN and CDR2 SVGIG (reference sequence). The trim removed 4 bases at V and 4 bases at J, leaving 5 bases unmatched. This CDR3 is 13 amino acids long. In nucleotides, the CDR3 is TGTGCCTGGAACGCAGGGGGAGCAGATACGCAGTATTTT. Residues: CAWNAGGADTQYF.

The V and J genes are TRBV9 and TRBJ2-7; no clear D gene. The length of the CDR3 is 13 residues. CDR1 SGDLS and CDR2 YYNGEE come from the germline V gene. Trimming cost V 4 bases and J 0 bases, with 8 bases left between them. CDR3 sequence reads: CASSLSSSYEQYF. CDR3 coding DNA: TGTGCCAGCAGCCTCTCGAGCTCCTACGAGCAGTACTTC.

The CDR3 protein is CASSAPGQEGFDEQFF. The CDR3 DNA reads TGTGCCAGTAGTGCCCCGGGACAGGAGGGGTTTGATGAGCAGTTCTTC. This chain uses TRBV19 with TRBJ2-1; 8 bases are a match to TRBD1. This CDR3 spans 16 amino acids. CDR1 LNHDA and CDR2 SQIVND come from the germline V gene (reference sequence). Trimming at V came to 5 bases and at J to 8 bases, leaving 14 bases not matched to a gene.

This chain links TRBV30 with TRBJ2-7; D is possibly TRBD2 (6 bases). This CDR3 is built from 12 residues. CDR1 is GTSNPN and CDR2 is SVGIG in the germline V gene (reference sequence). V was clipped by 1 base and J by 3 bases, with 7 bases between them. DNA of the CDR3: TGTGCCTGGAGTGGGGACTTCTACGAGCAGTACTTC. It translates to CAWSGDFYEQYF.

V gene TRBV9 combines with J gene TRBJ1-3; maybe TRBD1 (6 bases). The germline CDR1 and CDR2 sequences are SGDLS and YYNGEE. The CDR3 totals 16 residues. V lost 3 bases, J lost 0 bases, and 13 bases lay in between. Here the CDR3 reads CASSAPTGYSGNTIYF. The DNA of the CDR3 is TGTGCCAGCAGCGCCCCAACAGGGTACTCTGGAAACACCATATATTTT.

The chain recombines TRBV5-1 with TRBJ2-1, with 7 positions matching TRBD2. Trimming removed 2 bases from V and 2 bases from J; junction bases left unmatched: 4. Germline values: CDR1 SGHRS, CDR2 YFSETQ. The CDR3 has 15 amino acids. This chain's CDR3 is CASSFFAGAYNEQFF. CDR3 DNA sequence: TGCGCCAGCAGCTTTTTCGCGGGGGCCTACAATGAGCAGTTCTTC. The full variable domain, in which reference TRBV5-1 and TRBJ2-1 provide the parts outside the CDR3, is KAGVTQTPRYLIKTRGQQVTLSCSPISGHRSVSWYQQTPGQGLQFLFEYFSETQRNKGNFPGRFSGRQFSNSRSEMNVSTLELGDSALYLCASSFFAGAYNEQFFGPGTRLTVL.

The chain joins TRBV28 to TRBJ2-1, with D perhaps given as TRBD1 or TRBD2 (5 bases each). V was trimmed by 3 bases and J by 9 bases, leaving 12 bases between them. Germline-derived CDR1 and CDR2 are MDHEN and SYDVKM. The CDR3 is 13 residues long. CDR3 sequence reads: CASSLGTAGEQFF. For the CDR3, the DNA is TGTGCCAGCAGTTTGGGGACCGCGGGTGAGCAGTTCTTC.

V usage is TRBV27 and J usage is TRBJ2-7; D ambiguous. V was clipped by 3 bases and J by 5 bases, with 8 bases between them. Germline values: CDR1 MNHEY, CDR2 SMNVEV (reference sequence). The CDR3 is 12 residues long. In nucleotides, the CDR3 is TGTGCCAGCAGTTTCCTAGGGCACGAGCAGTACTTC. Translation gives CASSFLGHEQYF.

The chain links TRBV9 to TRBJ2-1; 8 nucleotides match TRBD1. The junction had 5 bases not matched to a gene; V was cut back by 5 bases and J by 4 bases. CDR1 and CDR2 from the germline V gene are SGDLS and YYNGEE. The CDR3 extends over 14 amino acids. In DNA form, the CDR3 reads TGTGCCAGCAGAGGGACAGGCCCATACAATGAGCAGTTCTTC. As protein: CASRGTGPYNEQFF. Full variable domain (rest looked up from reference TRBV9 and TRBJ2-1): DSGVTQTPKHLITATGQRVTLRCSPRSGDLSVYWYQQSLDQGLQFLIQYYNGEERAKGNILERFSAQQFPDLHSELNLSSLELGDSALYFCASRGTGPYNEQFFGPGTRLTVL.

The rearrangement joins TRBV28 to TRBJ1-6; D remains unclear. CDR3 length: 14 amino acids. Germline V lookup: CDR1 MDHEN, CDR2 SYDVKM. Trimming left V 3 bases short and J 9 bases short, with 12 bases between. CDR3 coding DNA: TGTGCCAGCAGTTTGGGTGTGGACCCTTCACCCCTCCACTTT. Protein sequence: CASSLGVDPSPLHF.

The gene calls are TRBV7-9 and TRBJ2-1; D is unclear. Germline CDR1 reads SEHNR; CDR2 reads FQNEAQ (reference sequence). This CDR3 comprises 16 residues. Trimming left V 4 bases short and J 5 bases short, with 18 bases between. The CDR3 region has the DNA TGTGCCAGCAGCTCCCTTGACGGGCCAACAGACAATGAGCAGTTCTTC. Amino acid sequence: CASSSLDGPTDNEQFF.

Only a few counts were recorded for this clone. The chain combines TRBV6-1 with TRBJ2-7; TRBD2 might be the D (5 bases). Germline CDR1 reads MNHNS; CDR2 reads SASEGT. This CDR3 comprises 14 residues. V shed 4 bases and J shed 3 bases, with 13 bases lying between them. The CDR3 sequence: CASSVYRGNYEQYF. The CDR3 nucleotides read TGTGCCAGCAGTGTTTATCGGGGAAACTACGAGCAGTACTTC.